This TCR beta chain was documented in a study of low-dose radiotherapy and immunotherapy resistance in tumors. This clonotype was recorded many times. Regarding time point: after trial treatment. Treatment noted: LDRT plus nivolumab, ipilimumab, low-dose cyclophosphamide and aspirin (RACIN trial). Nivolumab, ipilimumab, aspirin, low-dose cyclophosphamide and low-dose radiotherapy were all administered to the donors. V was pared by 7 bases and J by 4 bases, with 16 bases between. CDR1 and CDR2 from the germline V gene are SGHVS and FQNEAQ. This CDR3 contains 15 residues. TRAV and TRBV primers primed cDNA for both TCRalpha and TCRbeta. Amplification, which lasted 20 PCR cycles, used a constant-region primer and V-primer adapter to amplify TCRs. TCRdb used MiXCR to reprocess the reads, holding one entry per CDR3 protein. Among about 30,000 distinct CDR3 sequences listed, roughly 49% were seen once.

The source is a male donor with gallbladder cancer. Source: PBMCs, taken after low-dose radiotherapy plus immunotherapy. V gene TRBV7-8 combines with J gene TRBJ1-4; a possible D gene is TRBD1 (6 bases). In DNA, the CDR3 is TGTGCCAGCACGTCCAGAACAGGGTTTAATGAAAAACTGTTTTTT. The encoded protein is CASTSRTGFNEKLFF. The whole variable domain, remainder taken from reference TRBV7-8 and TRBJ1-4, is GAGVSQSPRYKVAKRGQDVALRCDPISGHVSLFWYQQALGQGPEFLTYFQNEAQLDKSGLPSDRFFAERPEGSVSTLKIQRTQQEDSAVYLCASTSRTGFNEKLFFGSGTQLSVL.